This is a list of T cell receptor beta chains from one sample in a study of T cells in Graves' hyperthyroidism and ophthalmopathy. TCRdb recomputed calls from the multiplex PCR reads with MiXCR, one row per CDR3 protein. The sample holds more than 600,000 distinct CDR3 sequences, about 15% seen once. Sequenced: blood. The receptors stem from a man aged 18-30 years with Graves' hyperthyroidism. The CDR3 runs from the conserved cysteine through the conserved F or W. A D gene is named only where the DNA matches it firmly. The size entry is marked missing in some rows and otherwise reads once, few, many or a size class.

v_call	d_call	clone_size	j_call	cdr3_aa	cdr3_nt
TRBV20-1	TRBD2	few	TRBJ2-2	CSARRGAGDTGELFF	TGCAGTGCCAGGAGAGGGGCGGGGGACACCGGGGAGCTGTTTTTT
TRBV12-3/TRBV12-4	NA	few	TRBJ1-4	CASTSGSEKLFF	TGTGCCAGCACTTCGGGGAGTGAAAAACTGTTTTTT
TRBV5-5	NA	many	TRBJ2-5	CASSFGALGTQYF	TGTGCCAGCAGCTTCGGGGCCCTCGGGACCCAGTACTTC
TRBV11-3	TRBD1	few	TRBJ2-7	CASSRPTGGEQYF	TGTGCCAGCAGTAGACCGACAGGGGGCGAGCAGTACTTC
TRBV6-1	NA	many	TRBJ1-5	CASSEKGFQPQHF	TGTGCCAGCAGTGAGAAGGGCTTTCAGCCCCAGCATTTT
TRBV11-1	NA	many	TRBJ2-1	CASSLLGYNEQFF	TGTGCCAGCAGCTTACTGGGTTACAATGAGCAGTTCTTC
TRBV4-1	TRBD1	NA	TRBJ2-3	CASTDRAAPSTDTQYF	TGCGCCAGCACCGACAGGGCAGCCCCGAGCACAGATACGCAGTATTTT
TRBV27	NA	many	TRBJ1-5	CASSLGWGTRPQHF	TGTGCCAGCAGTTTAGGGTGGGGGACCCGGCCCCAGCATTTT
TRBV28	NA	many	TRBJ1-3	CASHSVGTGNTIYF	TGTGCCAGCCATTCGGTAGGGACTGGAAACACCATATATTTT
TRBV20-1	TRBD2	NA	TRBJ2-3	CSARGAGVGTDTQYF	TGCAGTGCTAGGGGAGCGGGAGTTGGTACAGATACGCAGTATTTT
TRBV7-2	NA	many	TRBJ2-3	CASTLPRVDTQYF	TGTGCCAGCACCCTCCCGCGGGTTGATACGCAGTATTTT
TRBV7-8	TRBD2	many	TRBJ2-3	CASSPQLRLAGAGHSTDTQYF	TGTGCCAGCAGCCCTCAGTTGAGACTAGCGGGGGCCGGTCATAGCACAGATACGCAGTATTTT
TRBV3-1	NA	NA	TRBJ2-1	CASSHTGSGNEQFF	TGTGCCAGCAGCCATACAGGGTCGGGCAATGAGCAGTTCTTC
TRBV7-8	TRBD2	many	TRBJ2-7	CASRRDLPRLAGEAGEQYF	TGTGCCAGTCGGAGGGATCTGCCGAGGCTAGCGGGAGAGGCGGGCGAGCAGTACTTC
TRBV18	NA	NA	TRBJ2-7	CASSPPEGRFEAYEQYF	TGTGCCAGCTCACCACCGGAGGGGCGCTTTGAGGCCTACGAGCAGTACTTC
TRBV20-1	TRBD2	NA	TRBJ2-1	CSARQSQRGRDNEQFF	TGCAGTGCTAGGCAATCCCAACGCGGGAGGGACAATGAGCAGTTCTTC
TRBV6-4	NA	NA	TRBJ2-3	CASSDRPSTDTQYF	TGTGCCAGCAGTGACAGACCTAGCACAGATACGCAGTATTTT
TRBV4-2	TRBD1	NA	TRBJ2-1	CASRGQNNEQFF	TGTGCCAGCCGGGGACAGAACAATGAGCAGTTCTTC
TRBV27	NA	many	TRBJ2-7	CASSLGQGRLSYEQYF	TGTGCCAGCAGTTTAGGGCAGGGAAGATTATCCTACGAGCAGTACTTC
TRBV7-9	NA	NA	TRBJ1-2	CASSSNGYTF	TGTGCCAGCAGCTCGAATGGCTACACCTTC
TRBV6-1	TRBD1	few	TRBJ1-1	CASRPGQIMNTEAFF	TGTGCCAGCAGACCGGGACAGATAATGAACACTGAAGCTTTCTTT
TRBV12-5	NA	NA	TRBJ1-1	CASGFQPGGGTEAFF	TGTGCTAGTGGTTTCCAGCCGGGAGGGGGGACTGAAGCTTTCTTT
TRBV28	NA	many	TRBJ1-2	CASSPTDGRGGYTF	TGTGCCAGCAGTCCGACAGACGGACGGGGTGGCTACACCTTC
TRBV30	NA	many	TRBJ1-1	CAWSGSRGVNTEAFF	TGTGCCTGGAGTGGAAGCAGGGGAGTGAACACTGAAGCTTTCTTT
TRBV28	TRBD2	NA	TRBJ2-1	CASSRGRGLGSSEQFF	TGTGCCAGCAGCCGCGGTAGGGGACTAGGTTCGTCTGAGCAGTTCTTC
TRBV28	TRBD1	many	TRBJ2-7	CASSPGTDIYEQYF	TGTGCCAGCAGTCCCGGGACAGATATCTACGAGCAGTACTTC
TRBV29-1	NA	few	TRBJ2-1	CSVRDPLIESNEQFF	TGCAGCGTGCGGGACCCATTAATCGAATCCAATGAGCAGTTCTTC
TRBV5-1	TRBD2	NA	TRBJ2-1	CASSLFGLGASYNEQFF	TGCGCCAGCAGCTTGTTCGGACTAGGAGCATCCTACAATGAGCAGTTCTTC
TRBV3-1	NA	once	TRBJ2-5	CASSQDRGSRETQYF	TGTGCCAGCAGCCAAGACAGGGGCTCCCGAGAGACCCAGTACTTC
TRBV7-2	TRBD1	many	TRBJ1-4	CASSRDRGTEKLFF	TGTGCCAGCAGTCGGGACAGGGGGACTGAAAAACTGTTTTTT
TRBV6-1	TRBD2	many	TRBJ2-7	CASRTRDYSYEQYF	TGTGCCAGCAGAACCCGGGACTACTCCTACGAGCAGTACTTC
TRBV3-1	NA	NA	TRBJ2-2	CASAPGRVTGELFF	TGTGCCAGCGCTCCGGGACGAGTCACCGGGGAGCTGTTTTTT
TRBV12-3/TRBV12-4	TRBD1	NA	TRBJ1-3	CASSKGTAKYGNTIYF	TGTGCCAGCAGTAAAGGGACAGCCAAGTATGGAAACACCATATATTTT
TRBV29-1	NA	NA	TRBJ2-5	CSVEVDGTQYF	TGCAGCGTTGAGGTTGACGGGACCCAGTACTTC
TRBV28	NA	many	TRBJ2-7	CASTPQGPYEQYF	TGTGCCAGCACCCCACAGGGCCCCTACGAGCAGTACTTC
TRBV30	TRBD1	few	TRBJ1-5	CAWRAIGQGTIQPQHF	TGTGCCTGGAGGGCCATCGGACAGGGGACAATTCAGCCCCAGCATTTT
TRBV19	NA	few	TRBJ2-4	CASSPPWGLAKNIQYF	TGTGCCAGTAGTCCACCCTGGGGCCTAGCCAAAAACATTCAGTACTTC
TRBV29-1	NA	NA	TRBJ2-7	CSVELGEVSYEQYF	TGCAGCGTTGAACTAGGGGAGGTTTCCTACGAGCAGTACTTC
TRBV5-6	NA	many	TRBJ1-5	CASSSTVNLNQPQHF	TGTGCCAGCAGCTCGACGGTTAACCTGAATCAGCCCCAGCATTTT
TRBV5-1	NA	many	TRBJ1-2	CASSVEGGNYGYTF	TGCGCCAGCAGCGTAGAAGGGGGTAACTATGGCTACACCTTC
TRBV11-3	NA	NA	TRBJ2-7	CAGSLAYEQYF	TGTGCCGGCAGCCTCGCTTACGAGCAGTACTTC
TRBV29-1	TRBD1	NA	TRBJ1-1	CSVRRGTEAFF	TGCAGCGTCCGCAGGGGGACTGAAGCTTTCTTT
TRBV6-2/TRBV6-3	NA	NA	TRBJ1-1	CASSPLAVDTEAFF	TGTGCCAGCAGCCCCCTGGCAGTTGACACTGAAGCTTTCTTT
TRBV27	NA	many	TRBJ2-1	CASSFFDPGNEQFF	TGTGCCAGCAGTTTTTTCGATCCGGGGAATGAGCAGTTCTTC
TRBV6-2/TRBV6-3	TRBD1	NA	TRBJ2-7	CASRAGGIREQYF	TGTGCCAGCAGGGCAGGGGGTATAAGGGAGCAGTACTTC
TRBV19	NA	NA	TRBJ2-1	CASSIPTLRGFYNEQFF	TGTGCCAGTAGTATACCTACCCTGCGGGGATTCTACAATGAGCAGTTCTTC
TRBV7-8	NA	NA	TRBJ1-4	CASSLEAGGDSFNEKLFF	TGTGCCAGCAGCTTAGAGGCCGGGGGAGACAGTTTCAATGAAAAACTGTTTTTT
TRBV28	TRBD1	many	TRBJ1-1	CASSSQGEAFF	TGTGCCAGCAGCTCACAGGGGGAAGCTTTCTTT
TRBV20-1	NA	NA	TRBJ2-3	CSARVAEGSTDTQYF	TGCAGTGCTAGAGTTGCCGAGGGTTCCACAGATACGCAGTATTTT